This T cell receptor (beta chain) was obtained from a study of blood T cell repertoires in COVID-19. This clone was seen a few times. Source study methods: Researchers report that nucleated cell counts were estimated from reference gene primer amplification. Data came from immunoSEQ multiplex PCR; TCRdb stores just in-frame clones and leaves some out. For V, J and clone size, that table is used; D and trimming come from the DNA. Of fewer than 350,000 clones in the sample, roughly 90% were seen once. Between the trimmed V and J ends, which lost 6 bases and 5 bases, there was a span of 22 bases. CDR3 length: 16 residues. Germline V lookup: CDR1 SNHLY, CDR2 FYNNEI.

Sequenced material: peripheral blood. This sequence joins TRBV2 and TRBJ1-2; D gene ambiguous. This receptor was taken from a man aged 25-45 years with COVID-19, enrolled during active disease. This chain's CDR3 is CASRPEWGALNYGYTF. CDR3 nucleotides: TGTGCCAGCAGGCCCGAATGGGGAGCTCTTAATTATGGCTACACCTTC.